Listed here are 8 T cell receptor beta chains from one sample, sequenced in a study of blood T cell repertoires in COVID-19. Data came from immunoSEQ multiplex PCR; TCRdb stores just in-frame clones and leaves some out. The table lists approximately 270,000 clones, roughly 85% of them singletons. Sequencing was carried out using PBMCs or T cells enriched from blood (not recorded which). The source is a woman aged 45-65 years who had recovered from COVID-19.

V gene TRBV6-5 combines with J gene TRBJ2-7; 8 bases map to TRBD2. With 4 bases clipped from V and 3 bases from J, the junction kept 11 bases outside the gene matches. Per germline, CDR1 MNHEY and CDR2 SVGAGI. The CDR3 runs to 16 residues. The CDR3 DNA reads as TGTGCCAGCAGTTCCCGGGTAGCGGGAAACTTCTACGAGCAGTACTTC. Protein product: CASSSRVAGNFYEQYF.

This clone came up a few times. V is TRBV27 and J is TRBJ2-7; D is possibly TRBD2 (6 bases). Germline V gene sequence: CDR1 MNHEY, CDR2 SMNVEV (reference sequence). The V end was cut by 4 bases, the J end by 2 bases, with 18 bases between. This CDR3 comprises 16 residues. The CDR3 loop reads CASSSQLARGTYEQYF. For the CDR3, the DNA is TGTGCCAGCAGTTCCCAACTAGCCCGAGGGACCTACGAGCAGTACTTC.

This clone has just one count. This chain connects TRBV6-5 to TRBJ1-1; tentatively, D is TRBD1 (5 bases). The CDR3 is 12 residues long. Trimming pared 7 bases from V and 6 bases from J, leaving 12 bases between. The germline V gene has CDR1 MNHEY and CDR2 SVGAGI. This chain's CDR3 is CASKGVSAEAFF. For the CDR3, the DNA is TGTGCCAGCAAAGGGGTAAGCGCTGAAGCTTTCTTT.

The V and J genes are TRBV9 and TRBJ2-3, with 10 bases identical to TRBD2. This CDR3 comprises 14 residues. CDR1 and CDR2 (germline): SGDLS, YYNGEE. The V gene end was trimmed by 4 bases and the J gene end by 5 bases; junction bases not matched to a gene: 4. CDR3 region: CASSPASGRDTQYF. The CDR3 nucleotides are TGTGCCAGCAGCCCTGCTAGCGGGAGAGATACGCAGTATTTT.

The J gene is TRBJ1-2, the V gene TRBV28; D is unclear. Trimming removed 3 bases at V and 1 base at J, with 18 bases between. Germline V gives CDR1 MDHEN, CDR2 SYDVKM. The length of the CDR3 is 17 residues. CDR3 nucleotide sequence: TGTGCCAGCAGTTTCACGTTAGGCATGAGGCGTAACTATGGCTACACCTTC. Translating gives CASSFTLGMRRNYGYTF.

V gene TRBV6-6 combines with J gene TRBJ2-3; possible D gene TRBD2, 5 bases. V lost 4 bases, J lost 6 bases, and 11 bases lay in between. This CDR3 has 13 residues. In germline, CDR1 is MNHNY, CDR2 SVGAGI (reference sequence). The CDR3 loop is CASSFRGLDTQYF. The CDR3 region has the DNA TGTGCCAGCAGTTTTAGAGGGTTGGATACGCAGTATTTT.

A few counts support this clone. In DNA, the CDR3 is TGTGCTAGTGGTTGGGACAGGGGTCAGCCCCAGCATTTT. Translation: CASGWDRGQPQHF. The chain couples TRBV12-5 to TRBJ1-5; the match to TRBD1 covers 10 bases. Germline V gene sequence: CDR1 LGHNT, CDR2 FRNRAP. The length of the CDR3 is 13 residues. The ends lost 4 bases at V and 6 bases at J; junction bases unmatched: 0.

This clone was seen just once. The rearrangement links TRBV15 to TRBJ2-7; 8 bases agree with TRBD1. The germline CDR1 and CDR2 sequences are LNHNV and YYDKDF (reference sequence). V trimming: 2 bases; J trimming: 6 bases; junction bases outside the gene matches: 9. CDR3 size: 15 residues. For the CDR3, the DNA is TGTGCCACCAGCAGAATAACAGGGGGTTCCGGCGAGCAGTACTTC. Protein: CATSRITGGSGEQYF.